In its sample, the clone carrying this T cell receptor (beta chain) was seen many times. Its specificity is unknown. The record originates from a study of identical twins. General study results and limits: It was possible that invariant MAIT and iNKT cells partly confounded the zero-insertion analyses.

TCRdb recomputed calls from the 5' RACE reads with MiXCR, one row per CDR3 protein. The table lists fewer than 250,000 distinct CDR3 sequences, approximately 7.8% of them singletons. The CDR3 extends over 14 amino acids. Trimming stripped 5 bases from V and 3 bases from J, with 11 bases between. The same specimen was also included in a second study, on yellow fever vaccine responses in identical twins.

The chain links TRBV12-3 or TRBV12-4 to TRBJ2-1; D remains unclear. This receptor was identified in a woman aged 18-29 years in good health. The sequenced sample consisted of CD8+ T cells sorted from blood. CDR3 protein: CASSPPNDYNEQFF. The CDR3 DNA is TGTGCCAGCAGTCCTCCCAACGACTACAATGAGCAGTTCTTC.